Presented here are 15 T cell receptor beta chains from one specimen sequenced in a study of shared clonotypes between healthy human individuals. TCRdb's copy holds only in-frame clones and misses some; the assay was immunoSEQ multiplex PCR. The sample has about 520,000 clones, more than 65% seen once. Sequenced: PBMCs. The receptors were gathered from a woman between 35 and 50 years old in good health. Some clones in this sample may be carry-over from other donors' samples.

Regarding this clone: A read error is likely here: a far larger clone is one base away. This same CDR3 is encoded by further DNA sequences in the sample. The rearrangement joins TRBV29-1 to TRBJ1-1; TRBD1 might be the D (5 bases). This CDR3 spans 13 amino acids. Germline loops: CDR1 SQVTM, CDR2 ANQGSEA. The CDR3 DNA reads TGCAGCGTTAGCAGGGACTTGAACACTGAAGCTTTATTT. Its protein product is CSVSRDLNTEALF.

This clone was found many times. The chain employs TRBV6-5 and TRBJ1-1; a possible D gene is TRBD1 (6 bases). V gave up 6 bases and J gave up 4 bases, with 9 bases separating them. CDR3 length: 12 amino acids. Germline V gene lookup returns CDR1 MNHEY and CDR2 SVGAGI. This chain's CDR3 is CASRQGGTEAFF. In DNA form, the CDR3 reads TGTGCCAGCAGGCAAGGGGGCACTGAAGCTTTCTTT.

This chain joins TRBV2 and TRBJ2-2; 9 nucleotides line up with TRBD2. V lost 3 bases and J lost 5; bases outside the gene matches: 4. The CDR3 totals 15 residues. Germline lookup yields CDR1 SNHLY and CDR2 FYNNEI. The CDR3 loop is CASSDRGRGTGELFF. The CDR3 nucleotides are TGTGCCAGCAGTGATCGCGGGAGGGGTACCGGGGAGCTGTTTTTT. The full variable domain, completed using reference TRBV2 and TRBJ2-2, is EPEVTQTPSHQVTQMGQEVILRCVPISNHLYFYWYRQILGQKVEFLVSFYNNEISEKSEIFDDQFSVERPDGSNFTLKIRSTKLEDSAMYFCASSDRGRGTGELFFGEGSRLTVL.

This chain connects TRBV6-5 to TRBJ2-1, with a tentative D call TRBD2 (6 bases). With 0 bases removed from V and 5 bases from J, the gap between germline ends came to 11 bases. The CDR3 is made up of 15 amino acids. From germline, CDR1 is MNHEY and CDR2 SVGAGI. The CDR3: CASSYSRGGNNEQFF. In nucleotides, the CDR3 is TGTGCCAGCAGTTACTCTCGGGGCGGGAACAATGAGCAGTTCTTC.

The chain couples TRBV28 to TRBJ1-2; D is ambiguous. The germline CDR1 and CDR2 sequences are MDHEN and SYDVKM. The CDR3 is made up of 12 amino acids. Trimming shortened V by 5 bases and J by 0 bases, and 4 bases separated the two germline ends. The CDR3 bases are TGTGCCAGCAGTCCAACTAACTATGGCTACACCTTC. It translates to CASSPTNYGYTF.

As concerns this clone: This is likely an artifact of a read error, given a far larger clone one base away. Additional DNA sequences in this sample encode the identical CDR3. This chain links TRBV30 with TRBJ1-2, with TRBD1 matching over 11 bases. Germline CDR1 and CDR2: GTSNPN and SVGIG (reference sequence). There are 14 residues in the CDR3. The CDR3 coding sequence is TGTGCCTGGACCCGGACAGGGGGCGACTATGGCTACACATTC. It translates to CAWTRTGGDYGYTF.

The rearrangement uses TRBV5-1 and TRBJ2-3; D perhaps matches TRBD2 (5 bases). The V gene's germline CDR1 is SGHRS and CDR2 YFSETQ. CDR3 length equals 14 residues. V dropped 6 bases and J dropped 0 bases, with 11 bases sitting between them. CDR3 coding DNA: TGCGCCAGCACCAGCGGCACTAGCACAGATACGCAGTATTTT. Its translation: CASTSGTSTDTQYF.

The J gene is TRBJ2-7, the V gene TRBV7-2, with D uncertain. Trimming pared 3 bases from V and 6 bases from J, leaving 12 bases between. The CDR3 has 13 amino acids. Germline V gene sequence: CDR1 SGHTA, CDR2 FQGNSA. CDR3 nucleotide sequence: TGTGCCAGCAGCTTGGTGGGTCAGAGCGAGCAGTACTTC. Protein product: CASSLVGQSEQYF.

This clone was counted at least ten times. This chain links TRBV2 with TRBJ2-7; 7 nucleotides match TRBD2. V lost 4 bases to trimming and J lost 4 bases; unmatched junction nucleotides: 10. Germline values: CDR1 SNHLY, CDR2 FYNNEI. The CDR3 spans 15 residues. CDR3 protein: CASSVLGGKWYEQYF. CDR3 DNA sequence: TGTGCCAGCAGTGTGTTGGGGGGGAAGTGGTACGAGCAGTACTTC.

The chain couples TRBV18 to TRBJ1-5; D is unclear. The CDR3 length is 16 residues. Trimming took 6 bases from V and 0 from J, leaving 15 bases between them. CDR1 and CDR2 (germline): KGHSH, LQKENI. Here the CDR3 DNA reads TGTGCCAGCTCCCACGGCCGACACATTAGCAATCAGCCCCAGCATTTT. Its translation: CASSHGRHISNQPQHF.

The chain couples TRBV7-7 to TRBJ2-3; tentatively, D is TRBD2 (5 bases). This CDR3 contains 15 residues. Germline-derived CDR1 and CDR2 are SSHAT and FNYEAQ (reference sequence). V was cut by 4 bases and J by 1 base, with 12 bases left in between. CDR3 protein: CASSSDVGGTDTQYF. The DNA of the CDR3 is TGTGCCAGCAGCTCGGACGTGGGAGGCACAGATACGCAGTATTTT.

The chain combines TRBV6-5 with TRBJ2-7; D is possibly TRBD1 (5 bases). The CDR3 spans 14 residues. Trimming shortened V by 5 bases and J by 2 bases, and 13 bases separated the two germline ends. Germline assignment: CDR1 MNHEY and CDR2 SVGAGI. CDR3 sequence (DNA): TGTGCCAGCAGTAAGACAGCCACAGCCTACGAGCAGTACTTC. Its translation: CASSKTATAYEQYF.

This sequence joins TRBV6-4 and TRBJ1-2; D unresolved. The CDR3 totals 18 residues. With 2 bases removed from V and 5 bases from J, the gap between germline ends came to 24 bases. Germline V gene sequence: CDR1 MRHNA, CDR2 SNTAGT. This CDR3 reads CASSDIVRCTLAGYGYTF. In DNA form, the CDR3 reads TGTGCCAGCAGTGACATAGTAAGGTGTACTCTCGCTGGGTATGGCTACACCTTC.

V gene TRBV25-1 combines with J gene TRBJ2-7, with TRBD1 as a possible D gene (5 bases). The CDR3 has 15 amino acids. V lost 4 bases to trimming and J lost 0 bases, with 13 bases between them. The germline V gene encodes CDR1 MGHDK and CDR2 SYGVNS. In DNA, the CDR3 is TGTGCCAGCAGTGCCCAGGGCAGGAGCTCCTACGAGCAGTACTTC. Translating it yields CASSAQGRSSYEQYF.

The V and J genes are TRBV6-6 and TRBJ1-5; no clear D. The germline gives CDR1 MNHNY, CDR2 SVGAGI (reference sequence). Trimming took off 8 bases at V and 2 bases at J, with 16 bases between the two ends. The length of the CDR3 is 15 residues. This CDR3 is CASGFPGLGNQPQHF. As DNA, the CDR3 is TGTGCCAGCGGTTTCCCGGGTTTGGGCAATCAGCCCCAGCATTTT.